One sample yielded the 24 T cell receptor beta chains listed below, sequenced in a study of cytomegalovirus exposure and HLA in healthy donors. The PCR made use of 60 Vbeta and 13 Jbeta primers. Assay used: immunoSEQ multiplex PCR; TCRdb lists only in-frame clones, some missing. The sample records over 100,000 clones, roughly 79% being singletons. The specimen sequenced was PBMCs. Receptors were obtained from a woman aged 50 to 60 in good health and CMV-seropositive.

V gene TRBV19 combines with J gene TRBJ2-5, with 12 bases matching TRBD2. This CDR3 contains 15 residues. V was clipped by 7 bases and J by 2 bases; unmatched bases: 5. CDR1 and CDR2 (germline): LNHDA, SQIVND (reference sequence). CDR3 sequence: CASTPTSGSQETQYF. The CDR3 region has the DNA TGTGCCAGTACTCCGACTAGCGGGAGTCAAGAGACCCAGTACTTC.

V is TRBV7-2 and J is TRBJ2-5, with 9 nucleotides matching TRBD1. Losses at the gene ends were 5 bases for V and 5 bases for J; bases not matched to a gene: 6. Per germline, CDR1 SGHTA and CDR2 FQGNSA. The CDR3 runs to 14 residues. Here the CDR3 DNA reads TGTGCCAGCAGCGCGCGGGACAGGGATGAGACCCAGTACTTC. It translates to CASSARDRDETQYF.

This chain connects TRBV5-4 to TRBJ2-2, with 9 bases aligning to TRBD1. V was clipped by 5 bases and J by 6 bases; unmatched bases: 5. The CDR3 contains 14 residues. CDR1 and CDR2 from the germline V gene are SGHNT and YYREEE (reference sequence). The CDR3 DNA sequence: TGTGCCAGCAGTCGGGGACAGGGAGCCGGGGAGCTGTTTTTT. Protein: CASSRGQGAGELFF.

The chain carries TRBV27 and TRBJ2-5, with TRBD1 matching over 7 bases. Germline V lookup: CDR1 MNHEY, CDR2 SMNVEV (reference sequence). The CDR3 sequence is 13 residues long. The V and J ends lost 7 bases and 1 base, in that order; junction bases with no gene match: 3. CDR3 sequence (DNA): TGTGCCAGCACCCGGGACAGCCAAGAGACCCAGTACTTC. Translated, it gives CASTRDSQETQYF.

This clone was picked up a small number of times. The chain joins TRBV5-1 to TRBJ2-1; D possibly corresponds to TRBD1 (6 bases). Germline V gene sequence: CDR1 SGHRS, CDR2 YFSETQ. V lost 5 bases and J 7 bases, leaving 16 bases between the germline ends. The CDR3 is 14 residues long. The DNA of the CDR3 is TGCGCCAGCAGTGTGGGGGCAGGTAGGAATGAGCAGTTCTTC. Its translation is CASSVGAGRNEQFF.

The chain employs TRBV5-1 and TRBJ2-2, with TRBD1 identical over 7 bases. After removal of 1 base from V and 0 bases from J, the junction contained 0 bases not matched to a gene. The CDR3 has 15 amino acids. Germline V gene lookup returns CDR1 SGHRS and CDR2 YFSETQ. The CDR3 DNA is TGCGCCAGCAGCTTGCAGGGGGCGAACACCGGGGAGCTGTTTTTT. Protein sequence: CASSLQGANTGELFF.

The V and J genes are TRBV27 and TRBJ2-5; D is ambiguous. Germline CDR1 and CDR2: MNHEY and SMNVEV (reference sequence). With 0 bases removed from V and 2 bases from J, the gap between germline ends came to 7 bases. This CDR3 has 14 amino acids. The CDR3 is CASSLSPYQETQYF. CDR3 nucleotide sequence: TGTGCCAGCAGTTTATCGCCCTATCAAGAGACCCAGTACTTC.

In its sample, this clone was seen a few times. The CDR3 DNA reads as TGTGCTAGTGGCCCCCTTCGGGACAGGGGCGGAGGTGAGCAGTTCTTC. Its translation is CASGPLRDRGGGEQFF. This sequence joins TRBV12-5 and TRBJ2-1, with 10 nucleotides matching TRBD1. The trim removed 6 bases at V and 9 bases at J, leaving 14 bases unmatched. The CDR3 spans 16 residues. Germline V gene sequence: CDR1 LGHNT, CDR2 FRNRAP.

The chain combines TRBV12-5 with TRBJ2-7; 8 nucleotides align to TRBD1. The CDR3 runs to 17 residues. The V and J ends lost 2 bases and 3 bases, in that order; junction bases with no gene match: 12. Germline V gene lookup returns CDR1 LGHNT and CDR2 FRNRAP. The CDR3 loop reads CASGLLRSGGSLYEQYF. In DNA form, the CDR3 reads TGTGCTAGTGGTTTGCTAAGATCAGGGGGCTCTCTCTACGAGCAGTACTTC.

This clone was seen only once. J is TRBJ2-1 and V is TRBV5-1; weak D call: TRBD1 (6 bases). The CDR3 is 15 amino acids. Germline assignment: CDR1 SGHRS and CDR2 YFSETQ. The V end was cut by 2 bases, the J end by 4 bases, with 13 bases between. The CDR3 DNA is TGCGCCAGCAGCTTACGTAGGACAGAGTACAATGAGCAGTTCTTC. Its protein product is CASSLRRTEYNEQFF.

The V and J genes are TRBV6-5 and TRBJ2-7; 8 nucleotides agree with TRBD1. The CDR3 contains 15 residues. The germline CDR1 and CDR2 sequences are MNHEY and SVGAGI. The V gene end was trimmed by 0 bases and the J gene end by 5 bases; junction bases not matched to a gene: 6. CDR3 coding DNA: TGTGCCAGCAGTTACTCGGGACAGGACGGAGACGAGCAGTACTTC. It specifies CASSYSGQDGDEQYF.

The gene calls are TRBV27 and TRBJ2-1; TRBD1 matches 7 bases. The CDR3 is made up of 16 amino acids. After removal of 3 bases from V and 4 bases from J, the junction contained 9 bases not matched to a gene. Germline CDR1 and CDR2: MNHEY and SMNVEV (reference sequence). CDR3 amino acids: CASSFQRGQSYNEQFF. The CDR3 coding sequence is TGTGCCAGCAGTTTTCAAAGGGGGCAGTCATACAATGAGCAGTTCTTC.

The chain links TRBV9 to TRBJ2-7; a weak D match, TRBD2 (6 bases). With 0 bases removed from V and 3 bases from J, the gap between germline ends came to 13 bases. The CDR3 is made up of 15 amino acids. Germline V lookup: CDR1 SGDLS, CDR2 YYNGEE. CDR3 bases: TGTGCCAGCAGCGTAGCGGTGGGAGGTGGCTACGAGCAGTACTTC. It yields the protein CASSVAVGGGYEQYF. Looking up the rest from reference TRBV9 and TRBJ2-7 gives the full variable domain: DSGVTQTPKHLITATGQRVTLRCSPRSGDLSVYWYQQSLDQGLQFLIQYYNGEERAKGNILERFSAQQFPDLHSELNLSSLELGDSALYFCASSVAVGGGYEQYFGPGTRLTVT.

V is TRBV29-1 and J is TRBJ2-4, with TRBD1 matching over 7 bases. This CDR3 comprises 12 residues. Trimming at V came to 7 bases and at J to 5 bases, leaving 5 bases not matched to a gene. Germline-derived CDR1 and CDR2 are SQVTM and ANQGSEA. CDR3 in DNA: TGCAGCGGAACAGGGGAACAAAACATTCAGTACTTC. Translating gives CSGTGEQNIQYF.

The V gene is TRBV20-1, the J gene TRBJ2-5; D unresolved. The V and J ends lost 0 bases and 11 bases respectively, with 10 bases between them. The CDR3 extends over 11 amino acids. Germline CDR1 DFQATT, CDR2 SNEGSKA (reference sequence). The CDR3 bases are TGCAGTGCTAGAGATATGAAGGAGCAGTACTTC. Protein sequence: CSARDMKEQYF.

In this sample, this clone turned up once. This rearrangement joins TRBV27 to TRBJ2-2, with 11 bases lining up with TRBD2. This CDR3 is 14 amino acids long. Trimming cost V 5 bases and J 8 bases; bases outside gene matches: 4. The V gene's germline CDR1 is MNHEY and CDR2 SMNVEV (reference sequence). The CDR3 region is CASSDRLAGGELFF. The CDR3 DNA follows: TGTGCCAGCAGTGACCGACTAGCGGGAGGGGAGCTGTTTTTT.

The table lists this clone with a count of one. This sequence joins TRBV19 and TRBJ1-1; no clear D. V was clipped by 2 bases and J by 14 bases, with 12 bases between them. The CDR3 totals 11 residues. Germline V gives CDR1 LNHDA, CDR2 SQIVND (reference sequence). CDR3 sequence: CASSISRELFF. CDR3 DNA sequence: TGTGCCAGTAGTATAAGTAGGGAGCTATTCTTT.

The CDR3 spells CASSLAGGKVNEQFF. The CDR3 DNA reads TGTGCCAGCAGCTTAGCAGGGGGCAAGGTCAATGAGCAGTTCTTC. J is TRBJ2-1 and V is TRBV7-9; 7 bases line up with TRBD1. CDR1 and CDR2 from the germline V gene are SEHNR and FQNEAQ (reference sequence). The CDR3 totals 15 residues. With V trimmed by 0 bases and J by 6 bases, 5 bases remained unmatched.

This clone was seen only once. Mismatch with germline at one junction end may stem from a read error. The chain recombines TRBV6-1 with TRBJ2-4, with 7 bases that match TRBD1. This CDR3 has 15 amino acids. Germline V gives CDR1 MNHNS, CDR2 SASEGT. Here the CDR3 DNA reads TGTGCCAGCCACGGGACAGTCCTCACCAAAAACAGTCAGTACTTC. Translated: CASHGTVLTKNSQYF.

The chain links TRBV5-4 to TRBJ2-7; 14 bases are a match to TRBD2. The length of the CDR3 is 16 residues. Germline trimming cut 4 bases from V and 5 bases from J; bases unmatched to any gene: 8. Germline assignment: CDR1 SGHNT and CDR2 YYREEE (reference sequence). The CDR3 loop is CASSRGLAGVLDEQYF. The CDR3 DNA is TGTGCCAGCAGCCGGGGACTAGCGGGAGTGTTGGACGAGCAGTACTTC.

The chain has TRBV10-3 and TRBJ2-1, with a tentative D call TRBD1 (5 bases). From germline, CDR1 is ENHRY and CDR2 SYGVKD. V lost 7 bases and J lost 5, with 15 bases in between. This CDR3 has 14 residues. The DNA for the CDR3 is TGTGCCATCAAAGGCTTGACAGTCGACAATGAGCAGTTCTTC. This translates into CAIKGLTVDNEQFF.

This chain's CDR3 is CASSLNGGGADNEQFF. CDR3 in DNA: TGTGCCAGCAGCTTAAACGGCGGGGGGGCGGACAATGAGCAGTTCTTC. This chain connects TRBV7-3 to TRBJ2-1; 9 bases map to TRBD2. The V gene's germline CDR1 is SGHTA and CDR2 FQGTGA. The CDR3 spans 16 residues. Unmatched junction bases numbered 6, after V lost 1 base and J lost 5 bases.

This clone was seen only once. The chain carries TRBV27 and TRBJ1-6; 7 nucleotides align to TRBD1. The germline gives CDR1 MNHEY, CDR2 SMNVEV (reference sequence). Trimming took 4 bases from V and 5 from J; bases not matched to a gene: 5. There are 15 residues in the CDR3. This CDR3 is CASSSGQVNNSPLHF. The CDR3 region has the DNA TGTGCCAGCAGTTCAGGACAGGTTAATAATTCACCCCTCCACTTT.

The chain joins TRBV19 to TRBJ1-2; weak D call: TRBD1 (5 bases). The CDR3 covers 12 residues. Germline V CDR1 and CDR2: LNHDA, SQIVND (reference sequence). V gave up 7 bases and J gave up 4 bases, with 10 bases separating them. The CDR3 sequence is CASNQGFYGYTF. CDR3 DNA sequence: TGTGCCAGTAATCAGGGCTTCTATGGCTACACCTTC.